Described below is a single T cell receptor beta chain sequence and its context. The authors carried out high-throughput sequencing of TCR beta. They applied it to CD8+ and CD4+ T cells obtained from blood. The multiple sclerosis controls, all treatment-naive patients, had relapsing-remitting disease that was stable or active. Negative magnetic isolation gave CD8+ and CD4+ cells; FACS enriched CD8+ TEMRA. The CDR3 runs to 13 residues. Between the trimmed V and J ends, which lost 1 base and 15 bases, there was a span of 16 bases. The V gene's germline CDR1 is SGHVS and CDR2 FQNEAQ. The sample belongs to a study of CD8 T cells in Susac syndrome. Reverse transcription of roughly 0.5 to 1 ug RNA was carried out with random hexamers. The TCR beta CDR3 was amplified by immunoSEQ multiplex PCR across 54 Vbeta, 13 Jbeta. TCRdb redid the calling of the immunoSEQ multiplex PCR reads with MiXCR, one entry per CDR3 protein. The sample comprises approximately 130,000 distinct CDR3 sequences, roughly 89% of which are singletons, and roughly 0.25% rests with the top ten.

The chain is built from TRBV7-8 and TRBJ2-1; D possibly corresponds to TRBD2 (6 bases). The clonotype originates from a human donor with multiple sclerosis. The specimen was CD8+ T cells from PBMCs. The CDR3 loop reads CASSLDGRRFGFF. In DNA, the CDR3 is TGTGCCAGCAGCTTAGACGGGAGACGGTTTGGGTTCTTC.